A selection of T cell receptor beta chains follows, all from one sample in a study of beta chain features in type 1 diabetes. Clones were read by immunoSEQ multiplex PCR, and TCRdb kept only the in-frame ones, dropping some. Counted here are about 270,000 clones, roughly 13% occurring once; the ten biggest clones make up about 0.015%. The sample consisted of naive CD4+ T cells from blood. All receptors come from a man aged 25 to 40 with type 1 diabetes. The CDR3 runs from the conserved cysteine through the conserved F or W. Fields, in order: V gene, J gene, clone size, D gene, CDR3 DNA, CDR3 protein. A D gene is named only where the DNA matches it firmly. Clone size is stated in some rows and not others, as once, few, many or a class when expanded.

TRBV4-1	TRBJ2-1	.	.	TGCGCCAGCAGCCGCCCCGGGACTCGAAACAATGAGCAGTTCTTC	CASSRPGTRNNEQFF
TRBV4-1	TRBJ2-7	few	TRBD2	TGCGCCAGCAGCCCGTCTCCTAGCGGGAGGGCCTACGAGCAGTACTTC	CASSPSPSGRAYEQYF
TRBV25-1	TRBJ2-5	.	.	TGTGCCAGCAGTGATCCCCCGAGTGAAGAGACCCAGTACTTC	CASSDPPSEETQYF
TRBV28	TRBJ2-7	.	TRBD2	TGTGCCAGCTGTCCGGCTAGCGGGTCCTACGAGCAGTACTTC	CASCPASGSYEQYF
TRBV7-2	TRBJ2-1	few	.	TGTGCCAGCAGCTTTCGGAGGACCACTGAGCAGTTCTTC	CASSFRRTTEQFF
TRBV30	TRBJ2-1	.	TRBD2	TGTGCCTGGAGTGTTGGGACTAGCATCAATGAGCAGTTCTTC	CAWSVGTSINEQFF
TRBV30	TRBJ2-5	.	.	TGTGCCTGGAGTGTAATTGAAGCGGGGACCCAGTACTTC	CAWSVIEAGTQYF
TRBV7-9	TRBJ2-7	.	TRBD2	TGTGCCAGCAGCTGGACTAGCGGGATATACGAGCAGTACTTC	CASSWTSGIYEQYF
TRBV18	TRBJ2-1	few	.	TGTGCCAGCTCACCACCGGGAGCCTACAATGAGCAGTTCTTC	CASSPPGAYNEQFF
TRBV10-3	TRBJ2-7	.	TRBD2	TGTGCCATCAGCCCAGCGGGAGCGTCCTACGAGCAGTACTTC	CAISPAGASYEQYF
TRBV5-4	TRBJ1-4	few	.	TGTGCCAGCAGCTTTAGATCTGGGCGGGGTGAAAAACTGTTTTTT	CASSFRSGRGEKLFF
TRBV19	TRBJ2-1	.	.	TGTGCCAGTAGTCGGGAGAGGGCCTACAATGAGCAGTTCTTC	CASSRERAYNEQFF
TRBV5-1	TRBJ2-2	.	TRBD1	TGCGCCAGCAGCATGCGACAGGGACGAGACACCGGGGAGCTGTTTTTT	CASSMRQGRDTGELFF
TRBV7-6	TRBJ2-7	few	.	TGTGCCAGCAGCTTAGGGCCCTCCGTGAAGGAGCAGTACTTC	CASSLGPSVKEQYF
TRBV30	TRBJ1-5	.	.	TGTGCCTGGGGCCGGGGGGGAGCGGGGCAGCCCCAGCATTTT	CAWGRGGAGQPQHF
TRBV7-6	TRBJ2-5	few	TRBD1	TGTGCCAGCAGCTTCGGACAGGGGGAGACCCAGTACTTC	CASSFGQGETQYF
TRBV10-3	TRBJ2-7	few	TRBD2	TGTGCCATCAGTGAGGGACTAGCGGGACACTACGAGCAGTACTTC	CAISEGLAGHYEQYF
TRBV9	TRBJ1-3	few	.	TGTGCCAGCACCCCGGGTATAGGAAACACCATATATTTT	CASTPGIGNTIYF
TRBV15	TRBJ2-7	few	.	TGTGCCACCAGCAGAGTGTTCCAGGGTGGGTACGAGCAGTACTTC	CATSRVFQGGYEQYF
TRBV29-1	TRBJ2-7	few	TRBD2	TGCAGCGTTTTGGGGAGGGCCTCCTACGAGCAGTACTTC	CSVLGRASYEQYF
TRBV4-2	TRBJ2-1	few	TRBD2	TGTGCCAGCAGCGGGGGAGGGACTAGCGGGAGTAATGAGCAGTTCTTC	CASSGGGTSGSNEQFF
TRBV5-6	TRBJ2-4	.	TRBD1	TGTGCCAGCAGCTTGGGACAGGGAACCAAAAACATTCAGTACTTC	CASSLGQGTKNIQYF
TRBV18	TRBJ2-5	few	TRBD2	TGTGCCAGCTCACAGACTAGCGAGGAGACCCAGTACTTC	CASSQTSEETQYF
TRBV4-3	TRBJ2-3	few	.	TGCGCCAGCAGCCAAGGATTAGCGGGCACAGATACGCAGTATTTT	CASSQGLAGTDTQYF
TRBV7-2	TRBJ2-3	few	.	TGTGCCAGCAGCTTAGCTGGACTGAACACAGATACGCAGTATTTT	CASSLAGLNTDTQYF
TRBV11-2	TRBJ1-2	.	.	TGTGCCAGCAGCTCCCTCAACTATGGCTACACCTTC	CASSSLNYGYTF
TRBV6-5	TRBJ1-5	few	.	TGTGCCAGCAGTTCCCGTGAGGGACAGCCCCAGCATTTT	CASSSREGQPQHF
TRBV14	TRBJ2-6	few	.	TGTGCCAGCACTTTCTCTGGGGCCAACGTCCTGACTTTC	CASTFSGANVLTF